Listed below are T cell receptor beta chains from one sample, sequenced in a study of blood T cell repertoires in COVID-19. The data were produced by immunoSEQ multiplex PCR, yet TCRdb's version contains in-frame clones alone and is incomplete. The sample lists more than 95,000 clones; under 90% were seen once. Sequencing used peripheral blood. These receptor sequences come from a human donor in a cohort sampled during active or convalescent COVID-19. Both conserved end residues are part of each CDR3. Fields, in order: clone size, V gene, D gene, J gene, CDR3 protein, CDR3 DNA. D genes are given only for firm matches. Expanded clones are given a class, and other clones once, few, many or no size at all.

few	TRBV11-3	NA	TRBJ1-1	CASSLARNTEAFF	TGTGCCAGCAGCTTAGCTCGGAACACTGAAGCTTTCTTT
NA	TRBV30	NA	TRBJ1-2	CAWRVDRNYGYTF	TGTGCCTGGAGAGTCGACAGAAACTATGGCTACACCTTC
NA	TRBV2	NA	TRBJ2-5	CASSEADLGQGGQETQYF	TGTGCCAGCAGTGAAGCTGATCTGGGGCAGGGGGGCCAAGAGACCCAGTACTTC
NA	TRBV18	TRBD1	TRBJ1-2	CASSPGTGNEYSYGYTF	TGTGCCAGCTCACCCGGGACAGGGAATGAGTATAGCTATGGCTACACCTTC
NA	TRBV6-5	NA	TRBJ1-2	CASTRIGASYGYTF	TGTGCCAGCACTCGTATAGGGGCTAGCTATGGCTACACCTTC
NA	TRBV28	NA	TRBJ1-2	CASSLGQIYGYTF	TGTGCCAGCAGTTTAGGTCAGATTTATGGCTACACCTTC
NA	TRBV18	NA	TRBJ2-2	CASSPSGGTINTGELFF	TGTGCCAGCTCACCCTCGGGTGGGACAATTAACACCGGGGAGCTGTTTTTT
NA	TRBV7-2	TRBD2	TRBJ2-3	CASSLESRGGVDTQYF	TGTGCCAGCAGCTTAGAGTCACGGGGGGGCGTGGATACGCAGTATTTT
NA	TRBV2	TRBD2	TRBJ2-1	CASRGLASEQFF	TGTGCCAGCAGAGGACTAGCGTCTGAGCAGTTCTTC
few	TRBV4-1	TRBD1	TRBJ1-6	CASRDQGAESPLHF	TGCGCCAGCAGAGACCAGGGGGCCGAATCACCCCTCCACTTT
NA	TRBV6-6	NA	TRBJ1-1	CASSYSGQMNTEAFF	TGTGCCAGCAGTTACTCGGGACAAATGAACACTGAAGCTTTCTTT
NA	TRBV19	NA	TRBJ2-7	CASSIGAAYEQYF	TGTGCCAGTAGTATAGGGGCAGCCTACGAGCAGTACTTC
NA	TRBV6-6	NA	TRBJ1-2	CASSYEDSLDSNGYTF	TGTGCCAGCAGTTACGAGGACAGTCTAGATAGTAATGGCTACACCTTC
few	TRBV7-2	TRBD1	TRBJ1-2	CASSFHRDSYGYTF	TGTGCCAGCAGCTTTCACCGGGACAGCTATGGCTACACCTTC
NA	TRBV19	NA	TRBJ1-1	CASRSDRQNTEAFF	TGTGCCAGTAGGAGCGACAGGCAGAACACTGAAGCTTTCTTT
NA	TRBV6-6	TRBD1	TRBJ1-4	CASNQLGTGGGEKLFF	TGTGCCAGCAACCAACTCGGGACAGGGGGGGGTGAAAAACTGTTTTTT
NA	TRBV11-3	NA	TRBJ2-7	CASSLVQGPYEQYF	TGTGCCAGCAGCTTAGTGCAGGGCCCCTACGAGCAGTACTTC
NA	TRBV27	NA	TRBJ1-5	CASSFGRGSNQPQHF	TGTGCCAGCAGTTTCGGTCGAGGGAGCAATCAGCCCCAGCATTTT
NA	TRBV6-5	TRBD2	TRBJ2-3	CASRNGLAGTDTQYF	TGTGCCAGCAGAAACGGACTAGCGGGCACAGATACGCAGTATTTT
NA	TRBV5-3	TRBD1	TRBJ1-2	CARRSRQGSYKDYGYTF	TGTGCCAGAAGGTCCCGACAGGGGAGTTATAAGGACTATGGCTACACCTTC
NA	TRBV5-6	NA	TRBJ1-3	CASSTGHSGNTIYF	TGTGCCAGCAGCACCGGACATTCTGGAAACACCATATATTTT
NA	TRBV7-2	TRBD1	TRBJ1-5	CASSSTGLQQPQHF	TGTGCCAGCAGCTCGACAGGGTTACAACAGCCCCAGCATTTT
once	TRBV5-1	TRBD2	TRBJ2-3	CASSRSGGEPDTQYF	TGCGCCAGCAGCCGTAGCGGGGGGGAGCCAGATACGCAGTATTTT
once	TRBV5-1	NA	TRBJ1-4	CASSPGGGLATNEKLFF	TGCGCCAGCAGCCCTGGGGGGGGACTGGCAACTAATGAAAAACTGTTTTTT
NA	TRBV5-1	NA	TRBJ1-2	CASSEQAGGYTF	TGCGCCAGCAGCGAACAGGCGGGAGGCTACACCTTC
NA	TRBV27	NA	TRBJ1-1	CASGPRMNTEAFF	TGTGCCAGCGGGCCACGAATGAACACTGAAGCTTTCTTT
NA	TRBV2	NA	TRBJ2-7	CASSGWGLRDEQYF	TGTGCCAGCAGTGGGTGGGGTTTGAGGGACGAGCAGTACTTC
NA	TRBV5-1	NA	TRBJ1-1	CASTLGGVGDTEAFF	TGCGCCAGCACCCTGGGAGGTGTAGGGGACACTGAAGCTTTCTTT
NA	TRBV18	TRBD1	TRBJ2-2	CASSPSTGRTGELFF	TGTGCCAGCTCACCCTCGACAGGGCGGACCGGGGAGCTGTTTTTT
NA	TRBV19	NA	TRBJ2-7	CASSIRGNSYEQYF	TGTGCCAGTAGTATTAGGGGGAATTCCTACGAGCAGTACTTC
NA	TRBV18	TRBD2	TRBJ2-4	CASSPREGAKNIQYF	TGTGCCAGCTCACCTCGGGAGGGGGCCAAAAACATTCAGTACTTC
NA	TRBV18	NA	TRBJ1-2	CASSPTDRLYGYTF	TGTGCCAGCTCACCGACCGACAGATTATATGGCTACACCTTC
NA	TRBV7-2	NA	TRBJ1-1	CASSRVAEAFF	TGTGCCAGCTCTCGGGTGGCTGAAGCTTTCTTT
few	TRBV2	NA	TRBJ2-3	CASSDVSLTDTQYF	TGTGCCAGCAGTGATGTCAGTTTAACAGATACGCAGTATTTT
NA	TRBV18	TRBD1	TRBJ1-6	CASSPLRQGGNSPLHF	TGTGCCAGCTCACCACTGCGACAGGGGGGGAATTCACCCCTCCACTTT
NA	TRBV7-9	TRBD2	TRBJ2-1	CASSPPAGGGGPSYNEQFF	TGTGCCAGCAGCCCACCCGCGGGGGGCGGGGGGCCCTCCTACAATGAGCAGTTCTTC
NA	TRBV10-3	NA	TRBJ2-2	CALRDSPDTGELFF	TGTGCCCTGCGGGACTCGCCAGACACCGGGGAGCTGTTTTTT
NA	TRBV12-3/TRBV12-4	NA	TRBJ1-2	CASTHDSGYGYTF	TGTGCCAGCACCCATGACAGTGGGTATGGCTACACCTTC
NA	TRBV12-3/TRBV12-4	TRBD1	TRBJ2-7	CASSLDRDEQYF	TGTGCCAGCAGTCTGGACAGGGACGAGCAGTACTTC
NA	TRBV6-2/TRBV6-3	NA	TRBJ2-5	CASSNAASLETQYF	TGTGCCAGCAGTAACGCGGCTAGTCTAGAGACCCAGTACTTC
NA	TRBV19	NA	TRBJ1-2	CASSLSYGYTF	TGTGCCAGTAGCTTATCCTATGGCTACACCTTC
NA	TRBV6-4	TRBD1	TRBJ2-5	CASPPWDRQETQYF	TGTGCCAGCCCCCCATGGGACAGGCAAGAGACCCAGTACTTC
NA	TRBV5-1	TRBD1	TRBJ1-2	CASSLAGTGAVYGYTF	TGCGCCAGCAGCTTGGCAGGGACAGGGGCTGTCTATGGCTACACCTTC
NA	TRBV10-3	TRBD2	TRBJ2-5	CAISESGLAGVEEETQYF	TGTGCCATCAGTGAATCGGGGCTAGCGGGGGTTGAAGAAGAGACCCAGTACTTC
NA	TRBV19	NA	TRBJ2-7	CASSKTKYEQYF	TGTGCCAGTAGTAAGACAAAATACGAGCAGTACTTC
once	TRBV7-8	NA	TRBJ1-1	CASSLVSKSNTEAFF	TGTGCCAGCAGCTTAGTATCGAAGAGTAACACTGAAGCTTTCTTT
NA	TRBV7-3	TRBD2	TRBJ2-5	CASSLRLAGGPEETQYF	TGTGCCAGCAGCTTACGACTAGCGGGGGGGCCCGAGGAGACCCAGTACTTC